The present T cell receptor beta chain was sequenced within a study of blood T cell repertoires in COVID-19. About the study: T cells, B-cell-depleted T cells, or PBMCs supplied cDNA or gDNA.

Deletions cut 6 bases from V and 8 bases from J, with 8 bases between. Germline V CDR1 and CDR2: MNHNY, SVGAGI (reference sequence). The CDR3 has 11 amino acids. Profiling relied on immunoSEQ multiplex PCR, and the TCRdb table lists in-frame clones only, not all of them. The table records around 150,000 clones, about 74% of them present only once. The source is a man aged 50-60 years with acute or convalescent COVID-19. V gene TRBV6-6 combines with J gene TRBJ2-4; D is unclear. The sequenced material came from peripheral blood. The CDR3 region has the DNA TGTGCCAGCAGCCCCCAGGACATTCAGTACTTC. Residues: CASSPQDIQYF.